Each of the 22 T cell receptor beta chains below was sequenced from the same sample in a study of T cell responses to AZD1222 COVID-19 vaccine. Measured with immunoSEQ multiplex PCR; TCRdb has only the in-frame clones, and not every one. The repertoire holds fewer than 150,000 clones, with 80% to 95% as singletons. The material was peripheral blood, obtained on day 0 of AZD1222 vaccination. The source of these receptors is an adult in good health.

For this clone: At one end the junction does not follow the germline gene, possibly because of a read error. The genes are TRBV5-1 and TRBJ1-4; tentatively, D is TRBD1 (5 bases). CDR3 length: 16 residues. Germline V gives CDR1 SGHRS, CDR2 YFSETQ. In nucleotides, the CDR3 is TGCGCCAGCAGCTTGGCCGGGACCGTCACTAGTGAAAAACTGTTTTTT. Protein sequence: CASSLAGTVTSEKLFF.

The chain uses TRBV4-2 and TRBJ1-1; tentatively, D is TRBD1 (5 bases). CDR3 length equals 17 residues. Germline CDR1 LGHNA, CDR2 YNFKEQ. V was trimmed by 3 bases and J by 10 bases, leaving 27 bases between them. CDR3 in DNA: TGTGCCAGCAGCCAGGAGCCTGACGACAGATCTGGGGAGGGAGCTTTCTTT. Residues: CASSQEPDDRSGEGAFF.

The CDR3 nucleotides are TGTGCCAGCAGCTTAATGGGTAGCAATCAGCCCCAGCATTTT. Amino acids: CASSLMGSNQPQHF. The V call is TRBV7-2, the J call TRBJ1-5; D gene unclear. The V gene lost 2 bases and the J gene lost 0 bases, with 5 bases spanning the gap. Germline assignment: CDR1 SGHTA and CDR2 FQGNSA. The CDR3 has 14 amino acids.

The V gene is TRBV18, the J gene TRBJ2-1, with 8 bases that match TRBD2. CDR1 and CDR2 (germline): KGHSH, LQKENI. With V trimmed by 0 bases and J by 3 bases, 7 bases remained unmatched. The CDR3 totals 17 residues. The CDR3 sequence: CASSPPVGTSHYNEQFF. In DNA form, the CDR3 reads TGTGCCAGCTCACCACCGGTAGGGACTAGTCACTACAATGAGCAGTTCTTC. Full variable domain (remainder filled in from reference TRBV18 and TRBJ2-1): NAGVMQNPRHLVRRRGQEARLRCSPMKGHSHVYWYRQLPEEGLKFMVYLQKENIIDESGMPKERFSAEFPKEGPSILRIQQVVRGDSAAYFCASSPPVGTSHYNEQFFGPGTRLTVL.

The chain is built from TRBV28 and TRBJ1-1, with D perhaps matching TRBD1 (5 bases). There are 14 residues in the CDR3. Trimming removed 4 bases from V and 6 bases from J, with 15 bases in between. Germline V gene lookup returns CDR1 MDHEN and CDR2 SYDVKM. CDR3 protein: CASSWGGGSAEAFF. The CDR3, as DNA: TGTGCCAGCAGTTGGGGCGGGGGGTCCGCTGAAGCTTTCTTT.

The chain recombines TRBV11-2 with TRBJ2-5; D is tentatively TRBD1 or TRBD2 (5 bases each). The CDR3 extends over 14 amino acids. The germline V gene has CDR1 SGHAT and CDR2 FQNNGV. V gave up 3 bases and J gave up 5 bases, with 13 bases separating them. The CDR3 nucleotides read TGTGCCAGCAGCTTTCTGGGACGGAGGGAGACCCAGTACTTC. It translates to CASSFLGRRETQYF.

CDR3 residues: CASSQGQGPNTEAFF. For the CDR3, the DNA is TGCGCCAGCAGCCAGGGACAGGGACCGAACACTGAAGCTTTCTTT. The chain is built from TRBV4-1 and TRBJ1-1, with TRBD1 matching over 9 bases. Trimming cost V 3 bases and J 1 base; bases outside gene matches: 3. The CDR3 loop spans 15 amino acids. Germline CDR1 MGHRA, CDR2 YSYEKL.

The chain employs TRBV4-1 and TRBJ1-4; D remains unclear. V dropped 0 bases and J dropped 2 bases, with 13 bases sitting between them. The CDR3 consists of 17 residues. Germline CDR1 and CDR2: MGHRA and YSYEKL. As DNA, the CDR3 is TGCGCCAGCAGCCAAGACCTCACCCTTGGCACTAATGAAAAACTGTTTTTT. Translated, it gives CASSQDLTLGTNEKLFF.

This chain joins TRBV5-6 and TRBJ2-1, with 8 nucleotides matching TRBD2. The junction had 5 bases not matched to a gene; V was cut back by 3 bases and J by 3 bases. The CDR3 totals 15 residues. Per the germline V gene, CDR1 is SGHDT and CDR2 is YYEEEE. The CDR3 region is CASSWRGVGYNEQFF. CDR3 DNA sequence: TGTGCCAGCAGCTGGCGGGGGGTTGGCTACAATGAGCAGTTCTTC.

V gene TRBV10-3 combines with J gene TRBJ1-6, with D maybe TRBD1 (6 bases). The CDR3 consists of 15 residues. Trimming cost V 6 bases and J 7 bases, with 16 bases left between them. Germline V CDR1 and CDR2: ENHRY, SYGVKD. The CDR3 protein is CAIRARGGDNSPLHF. The DNA of the CDR3 is TGTGCCATCAGGGCGAGGGGGGGAGACAATTCACCCCTCCACTTT.

V usage is TRBV6-5 and J usage is TRBJ1-1; D uncertain. Per germline, CDR1 MNHEY and CDR2 SVGAGI. V was shortened by 0 bases and J by 4 bases, with 12 bases between the two germline ends. This CDR3 is built from 15 residues. The CDR3 nucleotides are TGTGCCAGCAGTTACTCGAAATCATTGGGCACTGAAGCTTTCTTT. Translated: CASSYSKSLGTEAFF.

The gene calls are TRBV19 and TRBJ1-5; D call uncertain. There are 12 residues in the CDR3. CDR1 is LNHDA and CDR2 is SQIVND in the germline V gene (reference sequence). The V and J ends lost 1 base and 5 bases respectively, with 3 bases between them. CDR3 coding DNA: TGTGCCAGTAGTATAGGGTATCAGCCCCAGCATTTT. Its translation is CASSIGYQPQHF.

This clone has a single count. The V call is TRBV20-1, the J call TRBJ1-1; D uncertain. CDR1 and CDR2 (germline): DFQATT, SNEGSKA (reference sequence). The CDR3 is 11 amino acids. V lost 8 bases and J 6 bases, leaving 13 bases between the germline ends. This chain's CDR3 is CSPSQDPEAFF. CDR3 DNA: TGCAGTCCCTCGCAGGACCCTGAAGCTTTCTTT.

The chain is built from TRBV9 and TRBJ1-2; D remains ambiguous. Germline-derived CDR1 and CDR2 are SGDLS and YYNGEE. Trimming shortened V by 1 base and J by 5 bases, and 9 bases separated the two germline ends. This CDR3 has 13 amino acids. The CDR3 spells CASSVRGGYGYTF. The CDR3 region has the DNA TGTGCCAGCAGCGTACGGGGTGGGTATGGCTACACCTTC.

The genes are TRBV19 and TRBJ2-7, with 8 nucleotides matching TRBD1. J was trimmed by 4 bases and V by 2 bases; bases with no gene match: 7. CDR1 LNHDA and CDR2 SQIVND come from the germline V gene (reference sequence). CDR3 length equals 15 residues. The CDR3 bases are TGTGCCAGTAGTATAAGTGGGACAGGAGCTTACGAGCAGTACTTC. Translating gives CASSISGTGAYEQYF.

In this sample, this clone turned up once. V gene TRBV19 combines with J gene TRBJ1-5, with D perhaps TRBD1 (6 bases). The germline CDR1 and CDR2 sequences are LNHDA and SQIVND (reference sequence). CDR3 size: 14 residues. Trimming cost V 6 bases and J 4 bases, with 13 bases left between them. CDR3 protein: CASSGTRSNQPQHF. The CDR3 DNA is TGTGCCAGTAGCGGGACAAGAAGTAATCAGCCCCAGCATTTT.

The rearrangement links TRBV12-5 to TRBJ1-2; unclear D gene. The germline gives CDR1 LGHNT, CDR2 FRNRAP. Trimming stripped 2 bases from V and 4 bases from J, with 8 bases between. The CDR3 spans 13 residues. The CDR3 DNA follows: TGTGCTAGTGGTTTGTGGGAGGGCTATGGCTACACCTTC. Amino acids: CASGLWEGYGYTF.

The chain employs TRBV7-2 and TRBJ1-6, with 9 bases lining up with TRBD1. The CDR3 extends over 15 amino acids. CDR1 and CDR2 from the germline V gene are SGHTA and FQGNSA. V gave up 3 bases and J gave up 11 bases; unmatched junction bases: 8. CDR3 sequence: CASSLGTGRTTPLHF. As DNA, the CDR3 is TGTGCCAGCAGCTTGGGGACAGGGCGAACGACACCCCTCCACTTT.

The J gene is TRBJ1-6, the V gene TRBV19, with 7 nucleotides matching TRBD1. CDR1 LNHDA and CDR2 SQIVND come from the germline V gene (reference sequence). The trim removed 2 bases at V and 9 bases at J, leaving 19 bases unmatched. The CDR3 contains 19 residues. The CDR3 nucleotides read TGTGCCAGTAGTATATTTGCAGGGGGGGTGTTGGCCGGCGGTTCACCCCTCCACTTT. Amino acid sequence: CASSIFAGGVLAGGSPLHF.

The V gene is TRBV20-1, the J gene TRBJ1-5; D is ambiguous. CDR3 size: 10 residues. Germline assignment: CDR1 DFQATT and CDR2 SNEGSKA (reference sequence). V gave up 3 bases and J gave up 9 bases, with 6 bases separating them. The CDR3: CSASERPQHF. In DNA form, the CDR3 reads TGCAGTGCTAGCGAGAGGCCCCAGCATTTT.

As DNA, the CDR3 is TGTGCCAGCTCACCGGACAGGGATGAAAAACTGTTTTTT. Protein product: CASSPDRDEKLFF. The J gene is TRBJ1-4, the V gene TRBV18; 8 bases map to TRBD1. Germline V gene sequence: CDR1 KGHSH, CDR2 LQKENI. V lost 3 bases to trimming and J lost 6 bases; unmatched junction nucleotides: 0. There are 13 residues in the CDR3.

The V and J genes are TRBV28 and TRBJ1-2; no clear D gene. Trimming pared 6 bases from V and 8 bases from J, leaving 16 bases between. The germline CDR1 and CDR2 sequences are MDHEN and SYDVKM. CDR3 length: 13 amino acids. The CDR3 reads CASRNLKSGGYTF. The CDR3 DNA reads as TGTGCCAGCAGAAACCTCAAATCGGGGGGCTACACCTTC.